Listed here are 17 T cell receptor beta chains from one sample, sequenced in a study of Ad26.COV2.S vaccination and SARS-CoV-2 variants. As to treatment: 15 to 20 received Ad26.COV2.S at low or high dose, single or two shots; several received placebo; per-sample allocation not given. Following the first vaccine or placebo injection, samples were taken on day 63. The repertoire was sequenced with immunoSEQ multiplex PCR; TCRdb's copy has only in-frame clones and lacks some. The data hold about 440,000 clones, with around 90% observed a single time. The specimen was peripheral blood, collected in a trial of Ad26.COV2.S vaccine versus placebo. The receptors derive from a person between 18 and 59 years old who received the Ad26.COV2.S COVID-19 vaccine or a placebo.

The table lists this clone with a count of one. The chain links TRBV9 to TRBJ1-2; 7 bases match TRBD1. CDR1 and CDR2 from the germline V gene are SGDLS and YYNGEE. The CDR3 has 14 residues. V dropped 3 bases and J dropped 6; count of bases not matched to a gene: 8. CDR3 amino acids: CASSGQGGGNGYTF. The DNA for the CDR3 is TGTGCCAGCAGCGGACAGGGAGGGGGGAATGGCTACACCTTC.

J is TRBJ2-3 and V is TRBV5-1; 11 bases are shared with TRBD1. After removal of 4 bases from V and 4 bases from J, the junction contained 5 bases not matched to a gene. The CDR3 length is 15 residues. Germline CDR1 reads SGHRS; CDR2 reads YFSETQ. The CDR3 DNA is TGCGCCAGCAGCCCCGGGACAGGGGGGCCAGATACGCAGTATTTT. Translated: CASSPGTGGPDTQYF.

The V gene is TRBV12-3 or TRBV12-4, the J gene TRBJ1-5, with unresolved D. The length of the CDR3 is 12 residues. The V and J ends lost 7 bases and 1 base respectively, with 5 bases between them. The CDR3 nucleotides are TGTGCCAGCATGTCAAGCAATCAGCCCCAGCATTTT. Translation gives CASMSSNQPQHF.

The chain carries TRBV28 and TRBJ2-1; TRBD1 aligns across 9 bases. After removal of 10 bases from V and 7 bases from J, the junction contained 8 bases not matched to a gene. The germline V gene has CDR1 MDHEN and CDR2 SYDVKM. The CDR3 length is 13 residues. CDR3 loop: CATPSGQGNEQFF. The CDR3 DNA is TGTGCCACCCCGTCTGGACAGGGGAATGAGCAGTTCTTC. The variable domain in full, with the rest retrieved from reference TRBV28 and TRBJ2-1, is DVKVTQSSRYLVKRTGEKVFLECVQDMDHENMFWYRQDPGLGLRLIYFSYDVKMKEKGDIPEGYSVSREKKERFSLILESASTNQTSMYLCATPSGQGNEQFFGPGTRLTVL.

Here the CDR3 reads CATVRRAGGPGDNEQFF. In DNA, the CDR3 is TGTGCCACAGTAAGGCGAGCGGGAGGGCCTGGCGACAATGAGCAGTTCTTC. The gene calls are TRBV5-4 and TRBJ2-1; 10 bases map to TRBD2. V was clipped by 9 bases and J by 5 bases; unmatched bases: 17. The germline CDR1 and CDR2 sequences are SGHNT and YYREEE (reference sequence). The CDR3 has 17 amino acids.

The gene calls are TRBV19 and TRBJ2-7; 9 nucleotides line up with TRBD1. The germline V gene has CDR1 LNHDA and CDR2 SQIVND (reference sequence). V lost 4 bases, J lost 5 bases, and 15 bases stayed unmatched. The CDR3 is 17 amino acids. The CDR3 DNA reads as TGTGCCAGTAGTACATCACCCAACAGGGGGCGCGTCCACGAGCAGTACTTC. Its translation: CASSTSPNRGRVHEQYF.

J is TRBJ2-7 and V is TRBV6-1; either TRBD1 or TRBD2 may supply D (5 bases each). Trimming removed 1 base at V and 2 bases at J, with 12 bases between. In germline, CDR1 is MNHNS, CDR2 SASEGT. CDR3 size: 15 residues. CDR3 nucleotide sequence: TGTGCCAGCAGTGAAGTAGGGACGGGCGCCTACGAGCAGTACTTC. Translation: CASSEVGTGAYEQYF.

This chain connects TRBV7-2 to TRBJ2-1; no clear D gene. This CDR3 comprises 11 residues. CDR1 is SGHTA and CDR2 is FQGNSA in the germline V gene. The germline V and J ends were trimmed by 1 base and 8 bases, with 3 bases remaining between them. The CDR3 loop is CASSLDHEQFF. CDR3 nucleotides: TGTGCCAGCAGCTTAGACCATGAGCAGTTCTTC.

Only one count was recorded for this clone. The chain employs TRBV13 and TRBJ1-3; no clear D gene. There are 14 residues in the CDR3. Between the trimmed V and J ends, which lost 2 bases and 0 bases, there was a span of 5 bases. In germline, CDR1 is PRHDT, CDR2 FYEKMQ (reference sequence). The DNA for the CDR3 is TGTGCCAGCAGCTTACGGTTCTCTGGAAACACCATATATTTT. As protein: CASSLRFSGNTIYF.

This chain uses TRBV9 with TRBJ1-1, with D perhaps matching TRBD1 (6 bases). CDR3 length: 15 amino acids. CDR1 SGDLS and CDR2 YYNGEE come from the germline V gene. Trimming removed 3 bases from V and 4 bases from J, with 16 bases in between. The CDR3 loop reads CASSDRTAGGTEAFF. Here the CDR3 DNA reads TGTGCCAGCAGCGACCGGACAGCCGGAGGCACTGAAGCTTTCTTT.

The DNA for the CDR3 is TGCAGCGTCGTAGGACGTAGGAGCTCCTACGAGCAGTACTTC. As protein: CSVVGRRSSYEQYF. The rearrangement uses TRBV29-1 and TRBJ2-7; D is unclear. CDR1 is SQVTM, CDR2 ANQGSEA, per germline. Trimming stripped 6 bases from V and 0 bases from J, with 15 bases between. The CDR3 extends over 14 amino acids.

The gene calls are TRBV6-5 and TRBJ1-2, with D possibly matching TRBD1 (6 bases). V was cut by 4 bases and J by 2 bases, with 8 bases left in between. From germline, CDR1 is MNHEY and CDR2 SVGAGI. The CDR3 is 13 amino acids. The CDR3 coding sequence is TGTGCCAGCAGTTTACAGGGCAACTATGGCTACACCTTC. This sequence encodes CASSLQGNYGYTF.

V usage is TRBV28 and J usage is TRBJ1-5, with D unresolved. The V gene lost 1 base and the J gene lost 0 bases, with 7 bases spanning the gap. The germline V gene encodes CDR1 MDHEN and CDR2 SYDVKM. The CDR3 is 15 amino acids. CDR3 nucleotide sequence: TGTGCCAGCAGTTTATCCAGTTATAGCAATCAGCCCCAGCATTTT. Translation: CASSLSSYSNQPQHF.

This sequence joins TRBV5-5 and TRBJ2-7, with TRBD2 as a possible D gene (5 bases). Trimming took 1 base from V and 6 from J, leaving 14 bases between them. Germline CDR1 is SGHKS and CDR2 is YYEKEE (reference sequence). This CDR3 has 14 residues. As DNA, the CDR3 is TGTGCCAGCAGCTTGACCTCACTAGTCGGCGAGCAGTACTTC. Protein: CASSLTSLVGEQYF.

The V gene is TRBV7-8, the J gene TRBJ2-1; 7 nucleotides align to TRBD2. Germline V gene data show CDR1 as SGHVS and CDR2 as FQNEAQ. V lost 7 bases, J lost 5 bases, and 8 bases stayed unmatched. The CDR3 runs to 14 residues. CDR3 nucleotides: TGTGCCAGCAAGAGGGCGCGGGAGAACAATGAGCAGTTCTTC. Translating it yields CASKRARENNEQFF.

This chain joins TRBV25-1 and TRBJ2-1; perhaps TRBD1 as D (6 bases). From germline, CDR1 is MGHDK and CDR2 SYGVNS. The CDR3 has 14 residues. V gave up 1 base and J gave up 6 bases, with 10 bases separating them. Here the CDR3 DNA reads TGTGCCAGCAGTGAATCTGTCAGGGGCAATGAGCAGTTCTTC. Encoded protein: CASSESVRGNEQFF.

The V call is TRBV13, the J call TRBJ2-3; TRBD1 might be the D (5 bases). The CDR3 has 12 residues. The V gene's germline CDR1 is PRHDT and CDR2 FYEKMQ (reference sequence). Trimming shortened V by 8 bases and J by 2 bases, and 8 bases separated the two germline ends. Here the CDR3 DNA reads TGTGCCAGCCAGGGCCCCACAGATACGCAGTATTTT. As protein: CASQGPTDTQYF.